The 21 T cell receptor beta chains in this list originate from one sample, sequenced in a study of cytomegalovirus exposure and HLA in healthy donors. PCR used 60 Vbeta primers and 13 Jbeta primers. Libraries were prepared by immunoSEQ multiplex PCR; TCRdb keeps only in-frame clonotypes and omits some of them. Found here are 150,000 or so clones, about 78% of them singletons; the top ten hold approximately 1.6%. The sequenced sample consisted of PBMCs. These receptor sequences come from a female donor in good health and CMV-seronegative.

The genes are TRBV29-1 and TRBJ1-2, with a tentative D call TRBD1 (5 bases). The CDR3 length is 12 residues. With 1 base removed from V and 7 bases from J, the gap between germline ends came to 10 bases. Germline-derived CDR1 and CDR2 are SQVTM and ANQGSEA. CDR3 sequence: CSVEAQGGGYTF. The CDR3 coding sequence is TGCAGCGTTGAAGCTCAGGGCGGTGGCTACACCTTC.

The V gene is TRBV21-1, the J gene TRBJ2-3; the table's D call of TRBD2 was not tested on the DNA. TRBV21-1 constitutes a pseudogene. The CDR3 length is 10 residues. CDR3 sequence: CAIEVDTQYF. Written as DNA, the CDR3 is TGTGCCATCGAGGTAGATACGCAGTATTTT.

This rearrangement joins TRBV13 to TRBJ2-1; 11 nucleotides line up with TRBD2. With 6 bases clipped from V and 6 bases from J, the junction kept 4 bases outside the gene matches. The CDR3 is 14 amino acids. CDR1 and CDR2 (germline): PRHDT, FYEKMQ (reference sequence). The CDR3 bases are TGTGCCAGCAGTGGGACTAGCGGTCTCAATGAGCAGTTCTTC. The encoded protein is CASSGTSGLNEQFF. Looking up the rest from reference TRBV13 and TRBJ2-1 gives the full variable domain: AAGVIQSPRHLIKEKRETATLKCYPIPRHDTVYWYQQGPGQDPQFLISFYEKMQSDKGSIPDRFSAQQFSDYHSELNMSSLELGDSALYFCASSGTSGLNEQFFGPGTRLTVL.

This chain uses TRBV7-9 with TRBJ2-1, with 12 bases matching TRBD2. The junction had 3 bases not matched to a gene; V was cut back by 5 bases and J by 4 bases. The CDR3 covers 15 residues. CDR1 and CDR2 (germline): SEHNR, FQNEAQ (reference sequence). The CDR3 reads CASSPSGRAYNEQFF. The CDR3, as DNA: TGTGCCAGCAGCCCTAGCGGGAGGGCATACAATGAGCAGTTCTTC.

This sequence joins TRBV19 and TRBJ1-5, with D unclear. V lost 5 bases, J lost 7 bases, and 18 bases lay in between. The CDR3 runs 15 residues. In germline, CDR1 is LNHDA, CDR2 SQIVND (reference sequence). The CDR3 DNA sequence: TGTGCCAGTAGTGATTTAAACGGAGAGCCCCAGCCCCAGCATTTT. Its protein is CASSDLNGEPQPQHF.

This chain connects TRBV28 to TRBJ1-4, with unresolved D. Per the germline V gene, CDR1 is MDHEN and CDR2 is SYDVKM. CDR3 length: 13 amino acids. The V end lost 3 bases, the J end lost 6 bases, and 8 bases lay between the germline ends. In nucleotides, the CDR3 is TGTGCCAGCAGTTTGAGAAGCCATGAAAAACTGTTTTTT. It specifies CASSLRSHEKLFF. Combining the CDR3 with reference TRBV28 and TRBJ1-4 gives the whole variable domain DVKVTQSSRYLVKRTGEKVFLECVQDMDHENMFWYRQDPGLGLRLIYFSYDVKMKEKGDIPEGYSVSREKKERFSLILESASTNQTSMYLCASSLRSHEKLFFGSGTQLSVL.

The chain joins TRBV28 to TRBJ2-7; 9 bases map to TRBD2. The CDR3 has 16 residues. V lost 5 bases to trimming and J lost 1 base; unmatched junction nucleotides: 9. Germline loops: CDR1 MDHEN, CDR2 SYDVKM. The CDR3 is CASSTPQTSGSYEQYF. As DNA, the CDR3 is TGTGCCAGCAGTACCCCCCAGACTAGCGGATCCTACGAGCAGTACTTC.

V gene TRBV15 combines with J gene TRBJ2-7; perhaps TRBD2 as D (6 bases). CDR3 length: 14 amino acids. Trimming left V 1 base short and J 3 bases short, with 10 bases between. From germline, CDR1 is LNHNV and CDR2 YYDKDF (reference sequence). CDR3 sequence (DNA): TGTGCCACCAGCAGAGGAGGGCGGGGCTACGAGCAGTACTTC. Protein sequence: CATSRGGRGYEQYF.

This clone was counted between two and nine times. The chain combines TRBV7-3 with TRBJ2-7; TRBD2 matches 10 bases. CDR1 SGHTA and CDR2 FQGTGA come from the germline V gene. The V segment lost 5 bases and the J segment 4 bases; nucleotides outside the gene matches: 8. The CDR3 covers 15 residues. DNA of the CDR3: TGTGCCAGCAGCGTTAGCGGGAGGTCGGGGTACGAGCAGTACTTC. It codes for CASSVSGRSGYEQYF.

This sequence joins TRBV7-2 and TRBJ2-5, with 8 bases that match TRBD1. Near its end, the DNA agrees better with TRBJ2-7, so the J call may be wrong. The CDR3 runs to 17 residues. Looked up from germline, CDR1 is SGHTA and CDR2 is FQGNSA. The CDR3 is CASSLVGTGGLGYEQYF. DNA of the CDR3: TGTGCCAGCAGCTTAGTGGGCACAGGGGGGTTAGGCTACGAGCAGTACTTC.

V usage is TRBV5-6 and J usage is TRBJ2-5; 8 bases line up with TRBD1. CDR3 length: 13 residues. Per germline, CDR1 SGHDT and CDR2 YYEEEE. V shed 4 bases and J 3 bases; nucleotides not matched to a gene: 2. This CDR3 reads CASSGTGKETQYF. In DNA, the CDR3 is TGTGCCAGCAGCGGGACAGGAAAAGAGACCCAGTACTTC.

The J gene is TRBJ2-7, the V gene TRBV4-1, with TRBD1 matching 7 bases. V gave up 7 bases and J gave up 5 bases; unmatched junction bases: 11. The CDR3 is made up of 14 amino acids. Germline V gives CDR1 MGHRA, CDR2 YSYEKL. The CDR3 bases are TGCGCCAGCACCGTCGCACAGGGGACCAACGAGCAGTACTTC. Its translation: CASTVAQGTNEQYF.

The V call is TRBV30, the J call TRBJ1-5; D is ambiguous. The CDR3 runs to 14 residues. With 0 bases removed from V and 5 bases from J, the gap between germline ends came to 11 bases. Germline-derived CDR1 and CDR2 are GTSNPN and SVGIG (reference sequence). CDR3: CAWSVESGYQPQHF. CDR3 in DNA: TGTGCCTGGAGTGTAGAATCCGGGTATCAGCCCCAGCATTTT. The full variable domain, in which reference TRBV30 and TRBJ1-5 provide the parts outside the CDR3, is SQTIHQWPATLVQPVGSPLSLECTVEGTSNPNLYWYRQAAGRGLQLLFYSVGIGQISSEVPQNLSASRPQDRQFILSSKKLLLSDSGFYLCAWSVESGYQPQHFGDGTRLSIL.

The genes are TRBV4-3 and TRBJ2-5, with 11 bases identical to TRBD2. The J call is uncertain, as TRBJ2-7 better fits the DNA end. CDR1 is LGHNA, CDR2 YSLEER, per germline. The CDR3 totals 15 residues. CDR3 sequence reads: CASSQASGRIYEQYF. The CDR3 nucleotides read TGCGCCAGCAGCCAAGCTAGCGGGAGGATCTACGAGCAGTACTTC.

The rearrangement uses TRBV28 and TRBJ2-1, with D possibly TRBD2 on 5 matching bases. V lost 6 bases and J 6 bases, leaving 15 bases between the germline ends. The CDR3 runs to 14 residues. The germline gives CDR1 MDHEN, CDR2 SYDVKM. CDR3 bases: TGTGCCAGCAGATTGGGAAGAGCGGTCAATGAGCAGTTCTTC. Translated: CASRLGRAVNEQFF.

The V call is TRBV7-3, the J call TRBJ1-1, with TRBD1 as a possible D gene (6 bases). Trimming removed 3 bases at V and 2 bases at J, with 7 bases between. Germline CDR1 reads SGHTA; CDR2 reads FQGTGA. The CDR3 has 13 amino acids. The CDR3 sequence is CASSLGANTEAFF. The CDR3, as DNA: TGTGCCAGCAGCTTGGGGGCCAACACTGAAGCTTTCTTT.

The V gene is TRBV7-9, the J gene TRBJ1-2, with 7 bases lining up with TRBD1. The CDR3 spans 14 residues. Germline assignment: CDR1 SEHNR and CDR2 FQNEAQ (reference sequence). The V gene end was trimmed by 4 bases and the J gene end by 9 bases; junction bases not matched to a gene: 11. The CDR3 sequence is CASSSMTGKDSYTF. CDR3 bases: TGTGCCAGCAGCTCCATGACAGGGAAGGATAGCTACACCTTC.

This CDR3 is CASSLAGGPYEQFF. Here the CDR3 DNA reads TGTGCCAGCAGCTTAGCGGGAGGGCCGTATGAGCAGTTCTTC. V and J are TRBV7-9 and TRBJ2-1; TRBD2 aligns across 7 bases. Germline V gene data show CDR1 as SEHNR and CDR2 as FQNEAQ (reference sequence). V trimming: 0 bases; J trimming: 8 bases; junction bases outside the gene matches: 4. This CDR3 contains 14 residues.

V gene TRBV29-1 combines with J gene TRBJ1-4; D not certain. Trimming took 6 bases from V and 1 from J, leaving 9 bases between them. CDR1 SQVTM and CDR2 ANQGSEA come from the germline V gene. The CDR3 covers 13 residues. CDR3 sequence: CSVLTGTNEKLFF. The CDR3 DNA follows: TGCAGCGTCCTGACGGGAACTAATGAAAAACTGTTTTTT.

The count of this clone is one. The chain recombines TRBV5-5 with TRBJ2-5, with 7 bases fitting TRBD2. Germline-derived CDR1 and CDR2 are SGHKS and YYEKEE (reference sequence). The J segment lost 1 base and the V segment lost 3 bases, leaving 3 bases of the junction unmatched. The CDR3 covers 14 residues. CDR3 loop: CASSWGGGQETQYF. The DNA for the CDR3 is TGTGCCAGCAGCTGGGGGGGAGGCCAAGAGACCCAGTACTTC.

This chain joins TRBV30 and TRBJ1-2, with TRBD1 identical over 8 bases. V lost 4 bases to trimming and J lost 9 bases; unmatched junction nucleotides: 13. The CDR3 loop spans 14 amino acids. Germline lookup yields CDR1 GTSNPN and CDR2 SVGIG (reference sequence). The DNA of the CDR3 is TGTGCCTGGAAAACAGGACAGGGAGTTCGGAGCTACACCTTC. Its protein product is CAWKTGQGVRSYTF.